The clone carrying this T cell receptor beta chain was counted between two and nine times. What it binds is not known. These data originate in a study of cytomegalovirus exposure and HLA in healthy donors. Study-wide results and limits: TRBV6-2, TRBV6-3 and some other V segments were excluded as indistinguishable. Within an earlier analysis, most TCR beta V segments proved productive either about 90% or about 30% of the time. Certain sequence variants were highly shared and formed a cluster, and this cluster was likely a sequencing artifact.

This PCR relied on a set of 60 Vbeta primers and 13 Jbeta primers. Produced via immunoSEQ multiplex PCR; TCRdb's table is partial and in-frame only. Seen here are some 150,000 clones, around 66% observed once, and the top ten hold 3%. The CDR3 totals 11 residues. Germline assignment: CDR1 LGHNA and CDR2 YNFKEQ. V shed 6 bases, J shed 10 bases, and the junction held 1 base outside the gene matches. The material sequenced was PBMCs. The chain combines TRBV4-2 with TRBJ1-4; 8 nucleotides line up with TRBD1. This sequence was found in a woman aged 30 to 39 in good health and CMV-seropositive. CDR3 amino acids: CASRGQAKLFF. The CDR3 DNA follows: TGTGCCAGCAGGGGACAGGCAAAACTGTTTTTT.